This T cell receptor (beta chain) was retrieved from a study of radiotherapy plus CTLA-4 blockade in lung cancer. Some clones are missing from TCRdb's copy, which holds only in-frame ones; the method was immunoSEQ multiplex PCR. The sample lists about 39,000 clones; roughly 73% were seen once. This clone was seen more than once but under ten times. This CDR3 contains 12 residues. J was trimmed by 9 bases and V by 3 bases; bases with no gene match: 2. Per germline, CDR1 LNHDA and CDR2 SQIVND (reference sequence). The gene calls are TRBV19 and TRBJ2-1, with 7 bases that match TRBD1. The sequence derives from a human donor with non-small cell lung cancer that progressed on radiotherapy plus ipilimumab. Sequenced here: peripheral blood, sampled from a patient treated with radiotherapy plus ipilimumab. CDR3 amino acids: CASSIRDSEQFF. The CDR3 DNA reads TGTGCCAGTAGTATCAGGGACAGTGAGCAGTTCTTC.